What follows are 23 T cell receptor beta chains derived from one specimen sequenced in a study of shared clonotypes between healthy human individuals. CD45RO-negative CD8 cells positively selected for CCR7 made up the naive population, which excluded terminally differentiated effector memory CD45RA+ cells. The assay was immunoSEQ multiplex PCR, and TCRdb's table has in-frame clones only and misses some. Counted here are about 2.2 million clones, 90% to 95% occurring once; the ten biggest clones make up around 1.8%. The sequencing sample was made of naive CD8+ T cells from PBMCs. The receptors come from a man aged 18 to 35 in good health. Some clones in this sample may be carry-over from other donors' samples.

This chain connects TRBV14 to TRBJ2-7, with D uncertain. The V end lost 4 bases, the J end lost 2 bases, and 18 bases lay between the germline ends. Per germline, CDR1 SGHDN and CDR2 FVKESK. The CDR3 sequence is 16 residues long. CDR3 DNA: TGTGCCAGCAGCCTCGAATTCCCCGTCCCCCCCTACGAGCAGTACTTC. Its translation: CASSLEFPVPPYEQYF.

The chain links TRBV14 to TRBJ2-1; no clear D. The CDR3 extends over 18 amino acids. CDR1 is SGHDN and CDR2 is FVKESK in the germline V gene. V shed 0 bases and J shed 0 bases, with 15 bases lying between them. CDR3 bases: TGTGCCAGCAGCCAAGATTTCCCTAGGTCGCGCTCCTACAATGAGCAGTTCTTC. Translating gives CASSQDFPRSRSYNEQFF.

This chain uses TRBV7-9 with TRBJ2-1, with TRBD2 matching 7 bases. The CDR3 contains 16 residues. In germline, CDR1 is SEHNR, CDR2 FQNEAQ (reference sequence). V trimming: 4 bases; J trimming: 4 bases; junction bases outside the gene matches: 10. CDR3 amino acids: CASSSTLAVQYNEQFF. The CDR3 DNA reads TGTGCCAGCAGCTCTACTCTAGCGGTGCAGTACAATGAGCAGTTCTTC.

The V and J genes are TRBV29-1 and TRBJ2-4, with D tentatively TRBD2 (5 bases). The CDR3 runs 12 residues. V lost 7 bases and J lost 2, with 9 bases in between. In germline, CDR1 is SQVTM, CDR2 ANQGSEA. The CDR3 protein is CSATGTKNIQYF. The CDR3 nucleotides are TGCAGCGCCACCGGGACCAAAAACATTCAGTACTTC.

The chain employs TRBV11-2 and TRBJ1-2; tentative D call: TRBD1 (6 bases). This CDR3 has 15 amino acids. The germline gives CDR1 SGHAT, CDR2 FQNNGV. Trimming cost V 1 base and J 6 bases, with 15 bases left between them. Here the CDR3 DNA reads TGTGCCAGCAGCTTAGTCCACAGGGAAACGAATGGCTACACCTTC. Amino acid sequence: CASSLVHRETNGYTF.

The rearrangement uses TRBV4-3 and TRBJ2-3; 9 bases line up with TRBD2. With 5 bases clipped from V and 1 base from J, the junction kept 4 bases outside the gene matches. CDR1 LGHNA and CDR2 YSLEER come from the germline V gene. The CDR3 covers 15 residues. The CDR3 DNA reads TGCGCCAGCAGCTCGCGGGAGGGCGGCACAGATACGCAGTATTTT. Residues: CASSSREGGTDTQYF.

The chain recombines TRBV6-5 with TRBJ1-4; no definite D call. Between the trimmed V and J ends, which lost 0 bases and 14 bases, there was a span of 16 bases. The CDR3 has 14 residues. Germline V lookup: CDR1 MNHEY, CDR2 SVGAGI. The CDR3 sequence is CASSYSSPPGILFF. DNA for the CDR3: TGTGCCAGCAGTTACTCGTCCCCTCCCGGAATTCTGTTTTTT.

The rearrangement links TRBV9 to TRBJ2-2; 9 bases align to TRBD2. V shed 3 bases, J shed 5 bases, and the junction held 8 bases outside the gene matches. CDR1 and CDR2 from the germline V gene are SGDLS and YYNGEE. This CDR3 region has 16 residues. CDR3 sequence: CASSAASGTGTGELFF. DNA for the CDR3: TGTGCCAGCAGCGCCGCTAGCGGGACGGGTACCGGGGAGCTGTTTTTT.

For the CDR3, the DNA is TGTGCCACCAGCGGGCGATTGGGACAGGCACACTCCTACGAGCAGTACTTC. Amino acid sequence: CATSGRLGQAHSYEQYF. The rearrangement links TRBV15 to TRBJ2-7; 8 bases fit TRBD1. The CDR3 has 17 residues. V lost 5 bases, J lost 0 bases, and 12 bases stayed unmatched. CDR1 is LNHNV, CDR2 YYDKDF, per germline (reference sequence). Variable domain in full (rest from reference TRBV15 and TRBJ2-7): DAMVIQNPRYQVTQFGKPVTLSCSQTLNHNVMYWYQQKSSQAPKLLFHYYDKDFNNEADTPDNFQSRRPNTSFCFLDIRSPGLGDTAMYLCATSGRLGQAHSYEQYFGPGTRLTVT.

The chain carries TRBV7-9 and TRBJ2-7, with TRBD1 matching over 9 bases. V was clipped by 5 bases and J by 0 bases; unmatched bases: 5. In germline, CDR1 is SEHNR, CDR2 FQNEAQ (reference sequence). This CDR3 is 15 amino acids long. CDR3 sequence reads: CASSKGTGSSYEQYF. The CDR3 bases are TGTGCCAGCAGCAAAGGGACAGGGAGCTCCTACGAGCAGTACTTC.

The V call is TRBV27, the J call TRBJ2-3, with D possibly TRBD1 on 7 matching bases. Germline values: CDR1 MNHEY, CDR2 SMNVEV (reference sequence). V was cut by 10 bases and J by 0 bases, with 11 bases left in between. This CDR3 has 13 amino acids. The CDR3 protein is CATRGASTDTQYF. CDR3 sequence (DNA): TGTGCCACCAGGGGGGCAAGCACAGATACGCAGTATTTT.

CDR3 sequence reads: CASSLLASWSGANVLTF. CDR3 DNA sequence: TGTGCCAGCAGTTTATTGGCCAGTTGGTCTGGGGCCAACGTCCTGACTTTC. The chain joins TRBV27 to TRBJ2-6; no firm D call. The germline gives CDR1 MNHEY, CDR2 SMNVEV (reference sequence). The CDR3 is 17 residues long. Deletions cut 1 base from V and 1 base from J, with 11 bases between.

As for this clone: The sample holds other DNA sequences that translate to the same CDR3. The chain links TRBV6-6 to TRBJ1-1, with a weak D call TRBD1 (5 bases). The CDR3 has 15 residues. Between the trimmed V and J ends, which lost 3 bases and 1 base, there was a span of 12 bases. Germline assignment: CDR1 MNHNY and CDR2 SVGAGI (reference sequence). The CDR3 spells CASSYGPGGNTEAFF. CDR3 nucleotides: TGTGCCAGCAGTTATGGGCCGGGGGGGAACACTGAAGCTTTCTTT.

With respect to this clone: This specimen includes other DNA sequences encoding the same CDR3. V and J are TRBV5-6 and TRBJ2-1; D possibly matches TRBD1 or TRBD2 (5 bases each). The V and J ends lost 3 bases and 6 bases respectively, with 10 bases between them. Germline assignment: CDR1 SGHDT and CDR2 YYEEEE. The CDR3 loop spans 13 amino acids. The CDR3 region has the DNA TGTGCCAGCAGCTGGGACCGAATCAATGAGCAGTTCTTC. It specifies CASSWDRINEQFF.

This chain links TRBV27 with TRBJ2-1, with D perhaps TRBD1 or TRBD2 (6 bases each). V was shortened by 7 bases and J by 7 bases, with 17 bases between the two germline ends. Germline loops: CDR1 MNHEY, CDR2 SMNVEV (reference sequence). The length of the CDR3 is 14 residues. CDR3 DNA sequence: TGTGCCAGCATAAAAAGCGGAGGGGGGAATGAGCAGTTCTTC. It is translated as CASIKSGGGNEQFF.

The gene calls are TRBV12-5 and TRBJ2-7; TRBD2 might be the D (5 bases). Germline CDR1 reads LGHNT; CDR2 reads FRNRAP. Trimming shortened V by 1 base and J by 7 bases, and 8 bases separated the two germline ends. This CDR3 spans 12 amino acids. The CDR3 DNA is TGTGCTAGTGGTTTGGCCGGGGAAGAGCAGTACTTC. Amino acid sequence: CASGLAGEEQYF.

CDR3 residues: CASSVGTGLQETQYF. DNA of the CDR3: TGTGCCAGCAGCGTTGGGACAGGGCTTCAAGAGACCCAGTACTTC. The rearrangement uses TRBV7-9 and TRBJ2-5; TRBD1 matches 9 bases. Trimming removed 5 bases from V and 2 bases from J; junction bases left unmatched: 6. The CDR3 runs to 15 residues. CDR1 SEHNR and CDR2 FQNEAQ come from the germline V gene (reference sequence).

The rearrangement uses TRBV27 and TRBJ1-1; 9 bases line up with TRBD1. The CDR3 covers 15 residues. The V and J ends lost 4 bases and 5 bases, in that order; junction bases with no gene match: 8. Germline V gene lookup returns CDR1 MNHEY and CDR2 SMNVEV (reference sequence). The CDR3 sequence is CASSSPRQGGTEAFF. In DNA, the CDR3 is TGTGCCAGCAGTTCTCCTCGACAGGGGGGGACTGAAGCTTTCTTT.

The chain employs TRBV5-8 and TRBJ2-5; D might be TRBD2 (6 bases). The CDR3 spans 15 residues. The germline CDR1 and CDR2 sequences are SGHTS and YDEGEE. V lost 2 bases to trimming and J lost 1 base, with 12 bases between them. CDR3 DNA: TGTGCCAGCAGCTTTGGGACTGGGACCCAAGAGACCCAGTACTTC. This gives the protein CASSFGTGTQETQYF.

The rearrangement joins TRBV9 to TRBJ2-7; 8 nucleotides match TRBD2. Trimming removed 0 bases from V and 3 bases from J; junction bases left unmatched: 8. The CDR3 runs 16 residues. From germline, CDR1 is SGDLS and CDR2 YYNGEE. This chain's CDR3 is CASSVAVPAGVYEQYF. CDR3 nucleotide sequence: TGTGCCAGCAGCGTAGCAGTGCCAGCGGGAGTCTACGAGCAGTACTTC.

This clone was counted a single time. DNA for the CDR3: TGTGCCAGTAGGGAACTACAGGGCTACAATGAGCAGTTCTTC. This encodes CASRELQGYNEQFF. The chain employs TRBV19 and TRBJ2-1; D is possibly TRBD1 (6 bases). There are 14 residues in the CDR3. Germline lookup yields CDR1 LNHDA and CDR2 SQIVND (reference sequence). The V and J ends lost 6 bases and 3 bases respectively, with 12 bases between them.

The CDR3 DNA reads as TGTGCCAGCAGCTTAGCAAAAAGCTATGAGCAGTTCTTC. It yields the protein CASSLAKSYEQFF. This rearrangement joins TRBV7-8 to TRBJ2-1; D gene ambiguous. The CDR3 consists of 13 residues. Trimming removed 0 bases from V and 8 bases from J, with 8 bases in between. Looked up from germline, CDR1 is SGHVS and CDR2 is FQNEAQ.

The chain is built from TRBV6-4 and TRBJ2-7, with 7 positions matching TRBD1. This CDR3 comprises 13 residues. Trimming took 3 bases from V and 7 from J; bases not matched to a gene: 6. Germline-derived CDR1 and CDR2 are MRHNA and SNTAGT. CDR3 in amino acids: CASSELQGREQYF. CDR3 bases: TGTGCCAGCAGTGAACTACAGGGGAGAGAGCAGTACTTC.